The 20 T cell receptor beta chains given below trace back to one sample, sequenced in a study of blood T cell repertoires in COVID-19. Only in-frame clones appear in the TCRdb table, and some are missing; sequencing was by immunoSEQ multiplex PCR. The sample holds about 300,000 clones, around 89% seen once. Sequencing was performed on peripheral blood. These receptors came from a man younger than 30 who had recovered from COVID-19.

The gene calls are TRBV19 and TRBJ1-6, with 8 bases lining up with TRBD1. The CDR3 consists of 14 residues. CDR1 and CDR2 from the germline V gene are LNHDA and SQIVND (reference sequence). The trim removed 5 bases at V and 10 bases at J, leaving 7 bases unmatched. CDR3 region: CASSPRTGNSPLHF. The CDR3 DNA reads TGTGCCAGTAGTCCCCGGACAGGGAACTCACCCCTCCACTTT.

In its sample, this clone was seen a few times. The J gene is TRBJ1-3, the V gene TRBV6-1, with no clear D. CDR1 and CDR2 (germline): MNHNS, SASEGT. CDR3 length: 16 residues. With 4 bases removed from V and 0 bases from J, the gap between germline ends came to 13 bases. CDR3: CASSGSRPYSGNTIYF. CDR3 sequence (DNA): TGTGCCAGCAGTGGCTCTCGTCCCTACTCTGGAAACACCATATATTTT.

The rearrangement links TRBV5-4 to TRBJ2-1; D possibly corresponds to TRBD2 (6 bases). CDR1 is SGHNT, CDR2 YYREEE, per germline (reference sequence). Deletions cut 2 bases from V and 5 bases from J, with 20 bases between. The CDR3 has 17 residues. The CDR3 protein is CASSFGGGGQPHNEQFF. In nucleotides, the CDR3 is TGTGCCAGCAGCTTCGGGGGTGGAGGCCAGCCCCACAATGAGCAGTTCTTC.

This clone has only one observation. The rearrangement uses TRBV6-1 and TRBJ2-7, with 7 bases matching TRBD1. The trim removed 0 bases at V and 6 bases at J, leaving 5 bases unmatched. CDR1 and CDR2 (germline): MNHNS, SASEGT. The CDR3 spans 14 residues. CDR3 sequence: CASSEASNRGEQYF. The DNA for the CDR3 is TGTGCCAGCAGTGAAGCCTCGAACAGGGGCGAGCAGTACTTC.

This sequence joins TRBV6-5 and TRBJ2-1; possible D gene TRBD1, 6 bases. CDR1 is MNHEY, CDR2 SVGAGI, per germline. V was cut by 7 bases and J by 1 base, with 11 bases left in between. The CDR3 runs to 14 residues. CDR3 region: CASIRTGSYNEQFF. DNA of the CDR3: TGTGCCAGCATCCGTACAGGGTCCTACAATGAGCAGTTCTTC.

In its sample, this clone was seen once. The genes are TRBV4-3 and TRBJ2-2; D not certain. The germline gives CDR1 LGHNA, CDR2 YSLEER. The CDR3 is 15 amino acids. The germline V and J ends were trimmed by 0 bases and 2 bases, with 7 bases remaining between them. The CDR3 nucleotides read TGCGCCAGCAGCCAAGATAGTGTCAACACCGGGGAGCTGTTTTTT. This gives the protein CASSQDSVNTGELFF.

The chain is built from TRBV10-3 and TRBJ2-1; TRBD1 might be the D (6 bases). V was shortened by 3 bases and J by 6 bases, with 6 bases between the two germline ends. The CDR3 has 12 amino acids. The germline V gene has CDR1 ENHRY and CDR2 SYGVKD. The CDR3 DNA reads TGTGCCATCAGTGACAGGGGCAATGAGCAGTTCTTC. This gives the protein CAISDRGNEQFF.

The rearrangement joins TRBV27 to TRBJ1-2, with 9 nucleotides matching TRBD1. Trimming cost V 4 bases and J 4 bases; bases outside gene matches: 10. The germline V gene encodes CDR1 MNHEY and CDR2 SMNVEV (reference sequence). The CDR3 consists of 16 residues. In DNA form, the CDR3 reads TGTGCCAGCAGTTCCCTGTGGGACAGGGAGGGCTATGGCTACACCTTC. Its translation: CASSSLWDREGYGYTF.

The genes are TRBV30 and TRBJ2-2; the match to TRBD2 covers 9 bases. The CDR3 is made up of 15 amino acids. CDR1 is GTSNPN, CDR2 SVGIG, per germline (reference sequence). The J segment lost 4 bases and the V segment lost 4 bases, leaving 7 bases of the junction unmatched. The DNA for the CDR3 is TGTGCCTGGATTTTAGCGGGGGCGACCACCGGGGAGCTGTTTTTT. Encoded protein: CAWILAGATTGELFF.

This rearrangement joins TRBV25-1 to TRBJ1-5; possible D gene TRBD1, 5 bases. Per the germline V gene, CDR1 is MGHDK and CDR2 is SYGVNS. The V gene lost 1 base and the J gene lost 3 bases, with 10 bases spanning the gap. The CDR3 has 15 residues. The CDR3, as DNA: TGTGCCAGCAGTGAATCCCGGGGGAACAATCAGCCCCAGCATTTT. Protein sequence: CASSESRGNNQPQHF.

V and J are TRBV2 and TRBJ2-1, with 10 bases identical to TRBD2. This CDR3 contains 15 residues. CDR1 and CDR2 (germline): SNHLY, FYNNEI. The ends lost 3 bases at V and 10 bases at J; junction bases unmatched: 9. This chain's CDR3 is CASSEGLAGVDEQFF. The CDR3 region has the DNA TGTGCCAGCAGTGAGGGGCTAGCGGGGGTGGACGAGCAGTTCTTC.

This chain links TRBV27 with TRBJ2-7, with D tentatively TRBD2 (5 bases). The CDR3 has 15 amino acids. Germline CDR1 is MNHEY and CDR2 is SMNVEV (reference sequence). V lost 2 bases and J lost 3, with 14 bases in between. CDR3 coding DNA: TGTGCCAGCAGTTTAACGACTACGGGCCGCTACGAGCAGTACTTC. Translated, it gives CASSLTTTGRYEQYF.

The CDR3 region is CASSQGGRATEAFF. DNA for the CDR3: TGTGCCAGCAGCCAAGGGGGCAGGGCCACTGAAGCTTTCTTT. The V call is TRBV3-1 (or the pseudogene TRBV3-2), the J call TRBJ1-1; D is possibly TRBD1 (5 bases). The V end was cut by 1 base, the J end by 4 bases, with 10 bases between. Germline assignment: CDR1 LGHDT and CDR2 YNNKEL (reference sequence). The CDR3 is 14 residues long.

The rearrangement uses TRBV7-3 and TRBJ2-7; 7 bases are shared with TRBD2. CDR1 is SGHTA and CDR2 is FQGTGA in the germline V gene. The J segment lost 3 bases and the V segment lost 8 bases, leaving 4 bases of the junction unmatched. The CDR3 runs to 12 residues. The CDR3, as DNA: TGTGCCAGCGGGGACTACTACTACGAGCAGTACTTC. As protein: CASGDYYYEQYF.

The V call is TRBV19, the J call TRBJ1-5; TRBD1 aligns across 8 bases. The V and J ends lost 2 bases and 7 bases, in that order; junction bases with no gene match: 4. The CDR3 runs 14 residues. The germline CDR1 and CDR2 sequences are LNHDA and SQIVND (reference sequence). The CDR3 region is CASSIQGATQPQHF. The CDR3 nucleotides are TGTGCCAGTAGTATACAGGGGGCCACACAGCCCCAGCATTTT.

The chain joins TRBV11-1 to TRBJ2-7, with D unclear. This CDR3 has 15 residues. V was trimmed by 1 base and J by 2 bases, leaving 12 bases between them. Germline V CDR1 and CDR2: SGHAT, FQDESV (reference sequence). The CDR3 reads CASSLERHATYEQYF. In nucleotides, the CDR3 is TGTGCCAGCAGCTTAGAACGACACGCTACCTACGAGCAGTACTTC.

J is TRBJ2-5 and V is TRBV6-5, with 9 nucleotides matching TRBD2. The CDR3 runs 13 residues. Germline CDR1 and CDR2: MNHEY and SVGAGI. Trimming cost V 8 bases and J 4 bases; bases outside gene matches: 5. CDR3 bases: TGTGCCAGCTCGACTAGCGGCCCAGAGACCCAGTACTTC. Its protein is CASSTSGPETQYF.

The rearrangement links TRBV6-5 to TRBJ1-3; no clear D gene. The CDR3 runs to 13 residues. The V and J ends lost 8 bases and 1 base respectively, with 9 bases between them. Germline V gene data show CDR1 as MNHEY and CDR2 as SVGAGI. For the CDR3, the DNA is TGTGCCAGCGGACGGGGTTCTGGAAACACCATATATTTT. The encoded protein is CASGRGSGNTIYF.

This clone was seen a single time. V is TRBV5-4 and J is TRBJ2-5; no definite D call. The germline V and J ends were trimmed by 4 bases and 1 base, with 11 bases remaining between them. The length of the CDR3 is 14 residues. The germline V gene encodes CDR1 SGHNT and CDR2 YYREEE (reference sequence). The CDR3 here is CASSLPPLQETQYF. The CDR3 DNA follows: TGTGCCAGCAGCCTTCCCCCCCTCCAAGAGACCCAGTACTTC. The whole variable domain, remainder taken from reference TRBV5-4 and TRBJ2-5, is ETGVTQSPTHLIKTRGQQVTLRCSSQSGHNTVSWYQQALGQGPQFIFQYYREEENGRGNFPPRFSGLQFPNYSSELNVNALELDDSALYLCASSLPPLQETQYFGPGTRLLVL.

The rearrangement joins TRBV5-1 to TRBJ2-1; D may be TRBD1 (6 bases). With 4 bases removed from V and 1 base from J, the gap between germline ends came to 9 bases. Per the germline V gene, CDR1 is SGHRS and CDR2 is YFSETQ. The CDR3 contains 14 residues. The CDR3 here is CASSQGTSYNEQFF. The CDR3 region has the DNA TGCGCCAGCAGCCAGGGGACATCCTACAATGAGCAGTTCTTC.